A single sample is the source of the 9 T cell receptor beta chains below, sequenced in a study of CD8 T cells in Susac syndrome. Roughly 0.45 to 1 ug RNA was reverse transcribed with random hexamers. TCRdb reprocessed the immunoSEQ multiplex PCR reads with MiXCR, giving one entry per CDR3 protein. Of 120,000 to 150,000 distinct CDR3 sequences listed, roughly 95% are singletons. The sample was CD4+ T cells from PBMCs. The origin of the receptors is a human donor in good health.

The chain links TRBV9 to TRBJ2-4, with D perhaps matching TRBD2 (6 bases). CDR3 length equals 13 residues. Germline CDR1 is SGDLS and CDR2 is YYNGEE. V was shortened by 6 bases and J by 2 bases, with 9 bases between the two germline ends. The CDR3 spells CASTGVSKNIQYF. For the CDR3, the DNA is TGTGCCAGCACGGGGGTCTCCAAAAACATTCAGTACTTC.

The chain links TRBV12-3 or TRBV12-4 to TRBJ2-3; D gene uncertain. This CDR3 is built from 13 residues. Trimming pared 2 bases from V and 1 base from J, leaving 4 bases between. For the CDR3, the DNA is TGTGCCAGCAGTTTAAGGGGCACAGATACGCAGTATTTT. Its protein is CASSLRGTDTQYF.

The CDR3 loop is CASSQGGSYNEQFF. The DNA of the CDR3 is TGTGCCAGCAGCCAAGGCGGCAGTTACAATGAGCAGTTCTTC. The chain uses TRBV3-1 and TRBJ2-1; the D is unclear. This CDR3 contains 14 residues. The V gene lost 1 base and the J gene lost 4 bases, with 8 bases spanning the gap. CDR1 and CDR2 from the germline V gene are LGHDT and YNNKEL (reference sequence).

The chain uses TRBV30 and TRBJ2-4; 7 bases fit TRBD1. The CDR3 runs 18 residues. The junction had 17 bases not matched to a gene; V was cut back by 3 bases and J by 3 bases. Germline V gives CDR1 GTSNPN, CDR2 SVGIG (reference sequence). For the CDR3, the DNA is TGTGCCTGGAGCCTCTCGGGTCCGGGACAGCAATTCAAAAACATTCAGTACTTC. Encoded protein: CAWSLSGPGQQFKNIQYF. The full variable domain, its missing parts supplied by reference TRBV30 and TRBJ2-4, is SQTIHQWPATLVQPVGSPLSLECTVEGTSNPNLYWYRQAAGRGLQLLFYSVGIGQISSEVPQNLSASRPQDRQFILSSKKLLLSDSGFYLCAWSLSGPGQQFKNIQYFGAGTRLSVL.

In DNA, the CDR3 is TGCAGTGCTAGAGGGATCGGGACAGGGCGGCATCAGCCCCAGCATTTT. As protein: CSARGIGTGRHQPQHF. The rearrangement uses TRBV20-1 and TRBJ1-5, with 9 bases identical to TRBD1. Germline V lookup: CDR1 DFQATT, CDR2 SNEGSKA (reference sequence). The CDR3 is 16 residues long. The V gene end was trimmed by 1 base and the J gene end by 5 bases; junction bases not matched to a gene: 9.

The rearrangement joins TRBV5-4 to TRBJ2-3, with D possibly being TRBD2 (5 bases). This CDR3 region has 17 residues. The germline V and J ends were trimmed by 4 bases and 2 bases, with 20 bases remaining between them. Per germline, CDR1 SGHNT and CDR2 YYREEE (reference sequence). The CDR3 reads CASSKKSGPNPTDTQYF. The CDR3 nucleotides are TGTGCCAGCAGCAAGAAAAGCGGACCCAATCCCACAGATACGCAGTATTTT. The entire variable domain, with the rest obtained from reference TRBV5-4 and TRBJ2-3, is as follows: ETGVTQSPTHLIKTRGQQVTLRCSSQSGHNTVSWYQQALGQGPQFIFQYYREEENGRGNFPPRFSGLQFPNYSSELNVNALELDDSALYLCASSKKSGPNPTDTQYFGPGTRLTVL.

The rearrangement joins TRBV14 to TRBJ2-7; 8 bases are a match to TRBD2. V shed 2 bases, J shed 5 bases, and the junction held 11 bases outside the gene matches. The length of the CDR3 is 16 residues. Germline CDR1 is SGHDN and CDR2 is FVKESK. The CDR3 sequence: CASSQRIGRALNEQYF. CDR3 coding DNA: TGTGCCAGCAGCCAAAGAATCGGGAGGGCCTTGAACGAGCAGTACTTC. Full variable domain (outside the CDR3, taken from reference TRBV14 and TRBJ2-7): EAGVTQFPSHSVIEKGQTVTLRCDPISGHDNLYWYRRVMGKEIKFLLHFVKESKQDESGMPNNRFLAERTGGTYSTLKVQPAELEDSGVYFCASSQRIGRALNEQYFGPGTRLTVT.

The genes are TRBV12-3 or TRBV12-4 and TRBJ1-1; D remains ambiguous. Between the trimmed V and J ends, which lost 2 bases and 4 bases, there was a span of 5 bases. The CDR3 is made up of 12 amino acids. The CDR3 loop is CASSLMRTEAFF. The CDR3 DNA reads TGTGCCAGCAGTTTAATGCGCACTGAAGCTTTCTTT.

The genes are TRBV6-5 and TRBJ2-2; 8 nucleotides agree with TRBD2. The CDR3 totals 18 residues. The germline CDR1 and CDR2 sequences are MNHEY and SVGAGI. Unmatched junction bases numbered 9, after V lost 3 bases and J lost 0 bases. CDR3 coding DNA: TGTGCCAGCAGTTATGGTCTAGCGGGTTACGCGAACACCGGGGAGCTGTTTTTT. It translates to CASSYGLAGYANTGELFF.